Detailed here is one T cell receptor (beta chain). Its antigen is unknown. A clone one base away is much larger, so this may be a read error. The use of a sample-barcoded 5' primer and a J-beta primer mix characterized a second PCR of roughly 6 to 11 cycles. Samples each returned at least 2.5 million CDR3-containing paired-end reads. TCRdb fed the 5' RACE reads into MiXCR, producing one record per CDR3 protein. The sample consists of 750,000 to 1,000,000 distinct CDR3 sequences, about 29% of them appearing once. This sample is drawn from a study of blood T cells in healthy people across ages. Germline V gene data show CDR1 as SGHRS and CDR2 as YFSETQ. This CDR3 spans 15 amino acids. Notes on the study in general: The unknown donor CMV status may have confounded expanded clonotype changes.

The sample also formed part of further work on T cells of mothers and their children. That work states: A few healthy Caucasian mothers, along with their six children, were the donors. Each child gave about 3 million TCR beta CDR3 reads (each mother, over 8 million).

The rearrangement links TRBV5-1 to TRBJ2-1; TRBD2 matches 10 bases. The sequencing input was blood. The sequence came from a woman in her thirties or forties in good health. The CDR3 is CASSLSSGGANKQFF. The DNA of the CDR3 is TGCGCCAGCAGCTTGAGCAGCGGGGGGGCCAATAAGCAGTTCTTC.